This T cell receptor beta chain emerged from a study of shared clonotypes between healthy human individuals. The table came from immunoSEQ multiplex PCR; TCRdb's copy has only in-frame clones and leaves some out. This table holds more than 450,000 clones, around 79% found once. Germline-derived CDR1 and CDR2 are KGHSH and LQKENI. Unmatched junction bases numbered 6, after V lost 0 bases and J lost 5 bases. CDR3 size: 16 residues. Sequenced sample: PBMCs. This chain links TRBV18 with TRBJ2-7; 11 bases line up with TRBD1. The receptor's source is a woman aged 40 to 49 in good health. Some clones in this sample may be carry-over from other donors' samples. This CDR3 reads CASSPPERTGGDEQYF. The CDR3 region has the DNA TGTGCCAGCTCACCACCGGAGCGGACAGGGGGCGACGAGCAGTACTTC.